A single sample gave rise to the 27 T cell receptor beta chains below, sequenced in a study of cytomegalovirus exposure and HLA in healthy donors. It was with 60 Vbeta and 13 Jbeta primers that the PCR ran. TCRdb keeps only in-frame clones here, not all; method: immunoSEQ multiplex PCR. The sample has 30,000 to 40,000 clones; around 70% are singletons. Sample: PBMCs. These receptors all come from a man in his forties in good health and CMV-seropositive.

CDR3 residues: CASRRGSPFQETQYF. The CDR3 bases are TGTGCCAGTCGGAGGGGCAGCCCCTTTCAAGAGACCCAGTACTTC. The chain uses TRBV5-4 and TRBJ2-5, with a tentative D call TRBD2 (6 bases). The germline V gene has CDR1 SGHNT and CDR2 YYREEE (reference sequence). This CDR3 is built from 15 residues. V was cut by 8 bases and J by 2 bases, with 19 bases left in between.

The chain couples TRBV11-3 to TRBJ2-2; 9 nucleotides align to TRBD1. The germline CDR1 and CDR2 sequences are SGHNT and YENEEA. The ends lost 5 bases at V and 2 bases at J; junction bases unmatched: 3. The CDR3 loop spans 15 amino acids. The CDR3 loop reads CASSPDRGNTGELFF. In DNA form, the CDR3 reads TGTGCCAGCAGCCCGGACAGGGGTAACACCGGGGAGCTGTTTTTT.

The chain joins TRBV6-7 to TRBJ2-2; D might be TRBD1 (6 bases). TRBV6-7 is annotated as an ORF whose role is uncertain. The CDR3 spans 15 residues. The V end lost 5 bases, the J end lost 0 bases, and 10 bases lay between the germline ends. In DNA, the CDR3 is TGTGCCAGCAGTCGAGGACAGACGAACACCGGGGAGCTGTTTTTT. Translation: CASSRGQTNTGELFF.

The rearrangement uses TRBV11-2 and TRBJ2-1, with D possibly matching TRBD2 (5 bases). Trimming cost V 0 bases and J 2 bases, with 8 bases left between them. Germline CDR1 is SGHAT and CDR2 is FQNNGV. CDR3 length: 15 residues. DNA of the CDR3: TGTGCCAGCAGCTTAGACGGACTCACCTACAATGAGCAGTTCTTC. This codes for CASSLDGLTYNEQFF.

The rearrangement joins TRBV27 to TRBJ2-7; possibly TRBD1 for D (6 bases). The CDR3 length is 14 residues. Per the germline V gene, CDR1 is MNHEY and CDR2 is SMNVEV (reference sequence). Trimming took 4 bases from V and 0 from J, leaving 10 bases between them. This CDR3 reads CASSSRGSSYEQYF. The CDR3 nucleotides are TGTGCCAGCAGTTCGAGGGGGAGCTCCTACGAGCAGTACTTC.

The gene calls are TRBV6-1 and TRBJ1-2, with 11 bases that match TRBD1. Germline lookup yields CDR1 MNHNS and CDR2 SASEGT. This CDR3 has 15 residues. V shed 7 bases and J 8 bases; nucleotides not matched to a gene: 12. The CDR3 DNA sequence: TGTGCCAGCACCCAACCAGGACAGGGGGCGAGAGGCTACACCTTC. It codes for CASTQPGQGARGYTF.

This clone occurred a few times. This chain links TRBV6-6 with TRBJ2-1; 10 nucleotides match TRBD2. Looked up from germline, CDR1 is MNHNY and CDR2 is SVGAGI (reference sequence). This CDR3 contains 16 residues. V dropped 2 bases and J dropped 8; count of bases not matched to a gene: 9. The CDR3, as DNA: TGTGCCAGCAGTTACAGTAGCGGGGGGCCTGGGGATGAGCAGTTCTTC. Translated: CASSYSSGGPGDEQFF.

The chain links TRBV7-3 to TRBJ1-6, with TRBD1 identical over 7 bases. Germline assignment: CDR1 SGHTA and CDR2 FQGTGA. V lost 1 base and J lost 0; bases outside the gene matches: 0. The CDR3 is made up of 16 amino acids. The CDR3 nucleotides read TGTGCCAGCAGCTTAAAGGGGGCCTCCTATAATTCACCCCTCCACTTT. Its protein product is CASSLKGASYNSPLHF.

This rearrangement joins TRBV6-6 to TRBJ1-3; D might be TRBD1 (5 bases). CDR1 MNHNY and CDR2 SVGAGI come from the germline V gene (reference sequence). The CDR3 is made up of 14 amino acids. Trimming shortened V by 2 bases and J by 4 bases, and 9 bases separated the two germline ends. The CDR3 region is CASSYGGEGNTIYF. In nucleotides, the CDR3 is TGTGCCAGCAGTTACGGGGGGGAAGGAAACACCATATATTTT.

J is TRBJ2-3 and V is TRBV5-4; D unclear. The V end was cut by 1 base, the J end by 2 bases, with 11 bases between. The CDR3 loop spans 15 amino acids. Germline CDR1 and CDR2: SGHNT and YYREEE (reference sequence). The CDR3 sequence: CASSLSLAATDTQYF. CDR3 nucleotide sequence: TGTGCCAGCAGCTTGTCACTGGCGGCCACAGATACGCAGTATTTT.

The chain carries TRBV7-2 and TRBJ1-6; the match to TRBD1 covers 7 bases. CDR1 is SGHTA, CDR2 FQGNSA, per germline. The CDR3 extends over 15 amino acids. The V gene end was trimmed by 7 bases and the J gene end by 8 bases; junction bases not matched to a gene: 11. The CDR3 sequence is CASKETGAPHSPLHF. CDR3 DNA sequence: TGTGCCAGCAAAGAAACAGGGGCCCCCCATTCACCCCTCCACTTT.

The V and J genes are TRBV11-2 and TRBJ1-2; 7 positions match TRBD1. Germline CDR1 is SGHAT and CDR2 is FQNNGV. The CDR3 has 16 residues. V lost 5 bases to trimming and J lost 5 bases; unmatched junction nucleotides: 14. The CDR3 region has the DNA TGTGCCAGCAGCCCTTTTGGGGGCAGGGGGAGGTATGGCTACACCTTC. Its translation: CASSPFGGRGRYGYTF. Variable domain in full (rest from reference TRBV11-2 and TRBJ1-2): EAGVAQSPRYKIIEKRQSVAFWCNPISGHATLYWYQQILGQGPKLLIQFQNNGVVDDSQLPKDRFSAERLKGVDSTLKIQPAKLEDSAVYLCASSPFGGRGRYGYTFGSGTRLTVV.

This clone came up once. The chain links TRBV11-2 to TRBJ2-7; 13 nucleotides line up with TRBD2. The V and J ends lost 5 bases and 3 bases, in that order; junction bases with no gene match: 13. CDR1 SGHAT and CDR2 FQNNGV come from the germline V gene. This CDR3 is built from 18 residues. CDR3 in amino acids: CASSPVPGLAGPLYEQYF. The DNA for the CDR3 is TGTGCCAGCAGCCCTGTCCCGGGACTAGCGGGGCCGCTCTACGAGCAGTACTTC.

Note on this clone: Relative to the germline gene, one junction end is altered; a read error may explain this. The CDR3 DNA follows: TGTGCCAGCAGTTTTCGGAGGACAGGGGGCTACGATGAGCAGTTCTTC. This encodes CASSFRRTGGYDEQFF. This rearrangement joins TRBV27 to TRBJ2-1, with TRBD1 identical over 11 bases. Germline V lookup: CDR1 MNHEY, CDR2 SMNVEV (reference sequence). This CDR3 has 16 amino acids.

This chain connects TRBV5-8 to TRBJ1-2, with 7 bases that match TRBD1. Unmatched junction bases numbered 3, after V lost 0 bases and J lost 4 bases. The CDR3 runs to 14 residues. Germline V gene sequence: CDR1 SGHTS, CDR2 YDEGEE. In DNA, the CDR3 is TGTGCCAGCAGCTTGGACAGGGGTCTCTATGGCTACACCTTC. Translated: CASSLDRGLYGYTF. The full variable domain, rest sourced from reference TRBV5-8 and TRBJ1-2, is EAGVTQSPTHLIKTRGQQATLRCSPISGHTSVYWYQQALGLGLQFLLWYDEGEERNRGNFPPRFSGRQFPNYSSELNVNALELEDSALYLCASSLDRGLYGYTFGSGTRLTVV.

CDR3 nucleotides: TGTGCCAGCAGCGGCGGACAGCCCAATCAGCCCCAGCATTTT. Its protein is CASSGGQPNQPQHF. The chain carries TRBV9 and TRBJ1-5, with D perhaps TRBD1 (6 bases). Germline V gene lookup returns CDR1 SGDLS and CDR2 YYNGEE. The CDR3 is 14 amino acids. The V end lost 3 bases, the J end lost 3 bases, and 10 bases lay between the germline ends.

The chain employs TRBV15 and TRBJ2-5; D might be TRBD1 (5 bases). CDR1 is LNHNV and CDR2 is YYDKDF in the germline V gene (reference sequence). The germline V and J ends were trimmed by 0 bases and 7 bases, with 6 bases remaining between them. This CDR3 region has 12 residues. The CDR3 DNA reads as TGTGCCACCAGCAGAGATAGGGGGACCCAGTACTTC. This sequence encodes CATSRDRGTQYF.

The V call is TRBV6-4, the J call TRBJ1-5; TRBD1 aligns across 7 bases. V was clipped by 3 bases and J by 4 bases; unmatched bases: 0. From germline, CDR1 is MRHNA and CDR2 SNTAGT. The CDR3 totals 13 residues. CDR3 residues: CASSEQGNQPQHF. In nucleotides, the CDR3 is TGTGCCAGCAGTGAACAGGGGAATCAGCCCCAGCATTTT.

This clone is labeled medium-sized. V and J are TRBV28 and TRBJ1-2, with TRBD1 matching 9 bases. This CDR3 has 14 residues. V lost 5 bases, J lost 4 bases, and 5 bases stayed unmatched. Germline V lookup: CDR1 MDHEN, CDR2 SYDVKM. The CDR3 DNA follows: TGTGCCAGCAGTGAACAGGGGGCTGGCTATGGCTACACCTTC. Protein sequence: CASSEQGAGYGYTF.

This chain joins TRBV19 and TRBJ1-2, with TRBD1 identical over 9 bases. The CDR3 length is 13 residues. With V trimmed by 5 bases and J by 7 bases, 5 bases remained unmatched. Germline V lookup: CDR1 LNHDA, CDR2 SQIVND (reference sequence). DNA of the CDR3: TGTGCCAGTAGTCTACAGGGGGCGGGTGGCTACACCTTC. Amino acids: CASSLQGAGGYTF.

CDR3 bases: TGTGCCAGCAGCTCGGGACAGGGGTCCTACAATGAGCAGTTCTTC. Protein sequence: CASSSGQGSYNEQFF. The chain recombines TRBV7-2 with TRBJ2-1, with 10 bases that match TRBD1. The CDR3 runs to 15 residues. CDR1 is SGHTA, CDR2 FQGNSA, per germline. The V and J ends lost 4 bases and 1 base, in that order; junction bases with no gene match: 1.

This sequence joins TRBV11-1 and TRBJ1-1; D remains unclear. Trimming took 2 bases from V and 1 from J, leaving 8 bases between them. This CDR3 is built from 14 residues. The germline CDR1 and CDR2 sequences are SGHAT and FQDESV (reference sequence). CDR3 coding DNA: TGTGCCAGCAGCTTAAGCCTCCCGAACACTGAAGCTTTCTTT. Residues: CASSLSLPNTEAFF.

This chain joins TRBV9 and TRBJ1-2, with a possible D match to TRBD1 (6 bases). The CDR3 length is 13 residues. The V end lost 0 bases, the J end lost 8 bases, and 11 bases lay between the germline ends. The V gene's germline CDR1 is SGDLS and CDR2 YYNGEE. The CDR3 DNA is TGTGCCAGCAGCGTAGGGACAGAATCGGGCTACACCTTC. This sequence encodes CASSVGTESGYTF.

The chain is built from TRBV7-3 and TRBJ2-1; 11 bases fit TRBD1. The ends lost 5 bases at V and 9 bases at J; junction bases unmatched: 3. Germline CDR1 is SGHTA and CDR2 is FQGTGA. The CDR3 has 13 residues. The CDR3 loop reads CASSPGQGGEQFF. CDR3 nucleotide sequence: TGTGCCAGCAGCCCGGGACAGGGGGGTGAGCAGTTCTTC.

This chain links TRBV6-5 with TRBJ1-1, with D hard to call. Trimming took 2 bases from V and 3 from J, leaving 7 bases between them. CDR3 length equals 13 residues. The germline gives CDR1 MNHEY, CDR2 SVGAGI. The CDR3 DNA reads TGTGCCAGCAGTTACAACAGATACACTGAAGCTTTCTTT. Its protein product is CASSYNRYTEAFF.

V usage is TRBV5-1 and J usage is TRBJ2-5; 9 nucleotides line up with TRBD1. The germline gives CDR1 SGHRS, CDR2 YFSETQ. V lost 5 bases to trimming and J lost 5 bases; unmatched junction nucleotides: 13. The CDR3 spans 16 residues. Here the CDR3 reads CASRSTGTGLGETQYF. The CDR3 DNA reads TGCGCCAGCAGATCCACCGGGACAGGGTTGGGGGAGACCCAGTACTTC. The full variable domain, in which reference TRBV5-1 and TRBJ2-5 provide the parts outside the CDR3, is KAGVTQTPRYLIKTRGQQVTLSCSPISGHRSVSWYQQTPGQGLQFLFEYFSETQRNKGNFPGRFSGRQFSNSRSEMNVSTLELGDSALYLCASRSTGTGLGETQYFGPGTRLLVL.

This clone was counted between two and nine times. The J gene is TRBJ2-5, the V gene TRBV19, with TRBD2 matching 7 bases. The germline V gene has CDR1 LNHDA and CDR2 SQIVND (reference sequence). V lost 1 base, J lost 3 bases, and 2 bases stayed unmatched. The CDR3 totals 14 residues. CDR3 coding DNA: TGTGCCAGTAGTATAGGGGGAGGGAAAGAGACCCAGTACTTC. Protein: CASSIGGGKETQYF.